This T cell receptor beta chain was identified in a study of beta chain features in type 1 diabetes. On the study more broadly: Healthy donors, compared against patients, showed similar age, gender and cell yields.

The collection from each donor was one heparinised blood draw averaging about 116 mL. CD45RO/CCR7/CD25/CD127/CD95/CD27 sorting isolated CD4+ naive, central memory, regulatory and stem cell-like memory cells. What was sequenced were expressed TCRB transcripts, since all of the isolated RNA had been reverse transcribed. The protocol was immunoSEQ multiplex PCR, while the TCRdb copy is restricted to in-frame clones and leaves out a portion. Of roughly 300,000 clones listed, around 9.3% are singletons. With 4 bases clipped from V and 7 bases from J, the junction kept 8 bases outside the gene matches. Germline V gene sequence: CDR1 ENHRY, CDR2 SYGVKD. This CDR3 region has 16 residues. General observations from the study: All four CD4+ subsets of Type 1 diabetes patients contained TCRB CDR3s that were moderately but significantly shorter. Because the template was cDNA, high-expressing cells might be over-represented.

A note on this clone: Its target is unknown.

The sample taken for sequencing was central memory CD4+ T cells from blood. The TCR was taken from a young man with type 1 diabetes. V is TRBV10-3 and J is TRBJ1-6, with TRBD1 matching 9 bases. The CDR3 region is CAISAIRTGANSPLHF. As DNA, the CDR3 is TGTGCCATCAGTGCGATCAGGACAGGGGCGAATTCACCCCTCCACTTT.